Listed here are 9 T cell receptor beta chains from one sample, sequenced in a study of T cells in Graves' hyperthyroidism and ophthalmopathy. What was amplified from RNA transcripts were TCR beta CDR3 regions. HTBI primers drove first-round RT-PCR of the TCR CDR3. Each CDR3 protein is one row after TCRdb ran MiXCR on the multiplex PCR reads. Of around 600,000 distinct CDR3 sequences detected, around 16% appear once; the ten largest clones hold roughly 7.3%. Material: blood. The source is a woman aged 30 to 39 with Graves' hyperthyroidism.

This chain connects TRBV28 to TRBJ2-1; 9 bases fit TRBD1. Trimming removed 2 bases from V and 4 bases from J; junction bases left unmatched: 9. Germline CDR1 and CDR2: MDHEN and SYDVKM. This CDR3 contains 17 residues. The CDR3 loop is CASSLVFPDRGYNEQFF. The CDR3 DNA reads as TGTGCCAGCAGTTTAGTATTTCCGGACAGGGGTTACAATGAGCAGTTCTTC.

The genes are TRBV19 and TRBJ1-1; unclear D gene. With 4 bases removed from V and 8 bases from J, the gap between germline ends came to 23 bases. CDR1 is LNHDA and CDR2 is SQIVND in the germline V gene (reference sequence). CDR3 length: 16 amino acids. Here the CDR3 DNA reads TGTGCCAGTAGTACCTCCTCTACAGTAACCCGTAGGGAAGCTTTCTTT. Translation: CASSTSSTVTRREAFF.

This clonotype occurred many times. CDR3 DNA: TGTGCCAGCAGCGACAGGGGGTTTAGCTACGAGCAGTACTTC. This gives the protein CASSDRGFSYEQYF. V and J are TRBV7-9 and TRBJ2-7, with TRBD1 identical over 9 bases. With V trimmed by 5 bases and J by 3 bases, 5 bases remained unmatched. This CDR3 spans 14 amino acids. Looked up from germline, CDR1 is SEHNR and CDR2 is FQNEAQ (reference sequence).

This clonotype came up many times. This chain connects TRBV2 to TRBJ2-1; possibly TRBD2 for D (5 bases). Germline V gene sequence: CDR1 SNHLY, CDR2 FYNNEI. The CDR3 covers 11 residues. V was clipped by 6 bases and J by 9 bases, with 9 bases between them. Here the CDR3 DNA reads TGTGCCAGCAGAACTAGTGCTGAGCAGTTCTTC. It codes for CASRTSAEQFF.

The rearrangement uses TRBV6-6 and TRBJ2-7; the D gene could be TRBD1 or TRBD2 (5 bases each). Trimming pared 2 bases from V and 5 bases from J, leaving 16 bases between. The CDR3 totals 15 residues. The germline V gene encodes CDR1 MNHNY and CDR2 SVGAGI (reference sequence). In DNA, the CDR3 is TGTGCCAGCAGTTACATAACCGGGACGCCACACGAGCAGTACTTC. This codes for CASSYITGTPHEQYF.

This clonotype was detected many times. The chain uses TRBV3-1 and TRBJ1-1, with D perhaps TRBD1 (5 bases). Between the trimmed V and J ends, which lost 2 bases and 8 bases, there was a span of 18 bases. Germline V gene data show CDR1 as LGHDT and CDR2 as YNNKEL (reference sequence). This CDR3 region has 15 residues. The CDR3 loop reads CASSQPASPGREAFF. In DNA, the CDR3 is TGTGCCAGCAGCCAACCTGCCTCTCCAGGGCGCGAAGCTTTCTTT.

This clonotype was seen ten or more times. The genes are TRBV30 and TRBJ2-4; D is unresolved. Germline V lookup: CDR1 GTSNPN, CDR2 SVGIG (reference sequence). The V end was cut by 0 bases, the J end by 0 bases, with 12 bases between. The CDR3 extends over 16 amino acids. CDR3 coding DNA: TGTGCCTGGAGTGTCGGCAGGATGATAGCCAAAAACATTCAGTACTTC. It specifies CAWSVGRMIAKNIQYF.

CDR3 region: CASSLSGGLARGGDIQYF. CDR3 in DNA: TGTGCCAGCAGCTTGTCCGGAGGACTAGCGAGAGGGGGGGACATTCAGTACTTC. This chain joins TRBV5-6 and TRBJ2-4; the match to TRBD2 covers 9 bases. The length of the CDR3 is 18 residues. V shed 1 base and J 8 bases; nucleotides not matched to a gene: 16. The V gene's germline CDR1 is SGHDT and CDR2 YYEEEE.

This clonotype came up many times. The chain couples TRBV30 to TRBJ2-4; a possible D gene is TRBD2 (6 bases). This CDR3 is built from 14 residues. The V end was cut by 3 bases, the J end by 4 bases, with 13 bases between. Germline CDR1 and CDR2: GTSNPN and SVGIG (reference sequence). This CDR3 reads CAWSGGRVKNIQYF. DNA for the CDR3: TGTGCCTGGAGCGGGGGAAGGGTAAAAAACATTCAGTACTTC. Filled out from reference TRBV30 and TRBJ2-4, the complete variable domain reads SQTIHQWPATLVQPVGSPLSLECTVEGTSNPNLYWYRQAAGRGLQLLFYSVGIGQISSEVPQNLSASRPQDRQFILSSKKLLLSDSGFYLCAWSGGRVKNIQYFGAGTRLSVL.